This entry lists 18 T cell receptor beta chains sequenced from one sample in a study of PD-1 and CTLA-4 blockade in melanoma (dated by TCRdb to the early 2020s). Library creation used the immunoSEQ multiplex PCR assay. As stored in TCRdb, this immuneACCESS dataset retains in-frame rearrangements with V and J assigned. A fraction of the clones does not appear; measured against another copy, unresolved V genes explain less than half of the discrepancy, and the remainder lacks a known reason. The sample table records approximately 33,000 clones; 91% of these occur just once. The ten largest clonotypes hold approximately 8.6% of the sample. The sequencing used CD8+ T cells from peripheral blood, collected from a patient given anti-PD-1 treatment. These receptors were taken from a human donor with melanoma.

V gene TRBV7-9 combines with J gene TRBJ2-3; possible D gene TRBD2, 5 bases. CDR3 length: 16 amino acids. Trimming left V 5 bases short and J 3 bases short, with 18 bases between. The germline V gene encodes CDR1 SEHNR and CDR2 FQNEAQ (reference sequence). CDR3 coding DNA: TGTGCCAGCAGCCCCATATGGGGTTGGGAGACAGATACGCAGTATTTT. Translated, it gives CASSPIWGWETDTQYF.

The chain has TRBV7-9 and TRBJ1-1, with D possibly being TRBD1 (5 bases). V lost 8 bases and J 11 bases, leaving 15 bases between the germline ends. The CDR3 has 11 amino acids. Germline V CDR1 and CDR2: SEHNR, FQNEAQ (reference sequence). CDR3 sequence reads: CASETGSGAFF. Written as DNA, the CDR3 is TGTGCCAGCGAAACAGGCTCAGGGGCTTTCTTT. The variable domain in full, with the rest retrieved from reference TRBV7-9 and TRBJ1-1, is DTGVSQNPRHKITKRGQNVTFRCDPISEHNRLYWYRQTLGQGPEFLTYFQNEAQLEKSRLLSDRFSAERPKGSFSTLEIQRTEQGDSAMYLCASETGSGAFFGQGTRLTVV.

The V gene is TRBV24-1, the J gene TRBJ1-4, with 7 bases lining up with TRBD1. CDR1 and CDR2 from the germline V gene are KGHDR and SFDVKD. The trim removed 6 bases at V and 5 bases at J, leaving 5 bases unmatched. The CDR3 contains 14 residues. The CDR3 loop is CATSQGGRNEKLFF. In DNA, the CDR3 is TGTGCCACCAGTCAAGGGGGCAGAAATGAAAAACTGTTTTTT.

The V call is TRBV6-2 or TRBV6-3, the J call TRBJ2-7; no definite D call. Germline V gene sequence: CDR1 MNHEY, CDR2 SVGEGT. The V gene lost 2 bases and the J gene lost 2 bases, with 7 bases spanning the gap. The CDR3 is 13 amino acids. The CDR3 loop is CASSYEMPYEQYF. CDR3 bases: TGTGCCAGCAGTTACGAGATGCCCTACGAGCAGTACTTC.

This chain connects TRBV27 to TRBJ2-6; TRBD1 might be the D (6 bases). Per the germline V gene, CDR1 is MNHEY and CDR2 is SMNVEV (reference sequence). Trimming removed 5 bases at V and 10 bases at J, with 15 bases between. This CDR3 spans 14 amino acids. DNA of the CDR3: TGTGCCAGCAGTACATCCGGGACATTTAACGTCCTGACTTTC. Amino acid sequence: CASSTSGTFNVLTF. The variable domain in full, completed from reference TRBV27 and TRBJ2-6, reads EAQVTQNPRYLITVTGKKLTVTCSQNMNHEYMSWYRQDPGLGLRQIYYSMNVEVTDKGDVPEGYKVSRKEKRNFPLILESPSPNQTSLYFCASSTSGTFNVLTFGAGSRLTVL.

The chain links TRBV30 to TRBJ2-5; D call uncertain. Per the germline V gene, CDR1 is GTSNPN and CDR2 is SVGIG (reference sequence). The CDR3 is made up of 13 amino acids. V was cut by 5 bases and J by 0 bases, with 10 bases left in between. CDR3 region: CAWQKENQETQYF. The CDR3 DNA reads TGTGCCTGGCAGAAGGAGAACCAAGAGACCCAGTACTTC.

The chain uses TRBV7-9 and TRBJ2-1, with no clear D. Germline V gene sequence: CDR1 SEHNR, CDR2 FQNEAQ (reference sequence). The V end was cut by 4 bases, the J end by 5 bases, with 3 bases between. This CDR3 is built from 11 residues. The CDR3 region has the DNA TGTGCCAGCAGCTATAACAATGAGCAGTTCTTC. Translation: CASSYNNEQFF.

The chain combines TRBV2 with TRBJ1-1; the match to TRBD1 covers 9 bases. CDR3 length equals 16 residues. Germline loops: CDR1 SNHLY, CDR2 FYNNEI. J gave up 0 bases and V 5 bases, and 7 bases lay outside the gene matches. CDR3 nucleotide sequence: TGTGCCAGCAGTCGGACAGGGGTTCAGATGAACACTGAAGCTTTCTTT. It codes for CASSRTGVQMNTEAFF.

The CDR3 coding sequence is TGTGCCAGCAGGACCCCGGGACAGGGCATAGGGGAGCTGTTTTTT. Amino acid sequence: CASRTPGQGIGELFF. V usage is TRBV11-2 and J usage is TRBJ2-2, with 9 positions matching TRBD1. The germline CDR1 and CDR2 sequences are SGHAT and FQNNGV. The CDR3 sequence is 15 residues long. Trimming removed 6 bases from V and 8 bases from J; junction bases left unmatched: 10. Full variable domain (outside the CDR3, taken from reference TRBV11-2 and TRBJ2-2): EAGVAQSPRYKIIEKRQSVAFWCNPISGHATLYWYQQILGQGPKLLIQFQNNGVVDDSQLPKDRFSAERLKGVDSTLKIQPAKLEDSAVYLCASRTPGQGIGELFFGEGSRLTVL.

The J gene is TRBJ2-7, the V gene TRBV27, with 9 bases fitting TRBD1. The junction had 11 bases not matched to a gene; V was cut back by 8 bases and J by 3 bases. Germline V gene sequence: CDR1 MNHEY, CDR2 SMNVEV (reference sequence). The CDR3 spans 15 residues. For the CDR3, the DNA is TGTGCCAGCGGTCGGACAGGGGAGGCCTACTACGAGCAGTACTTC. It specifies CASGRTGEAYYEQYF.

The chain has TRBV6-5 and TRBJ2-1, with 8 bases that match TRBD1. The CDR3 is 15 amino acids. The V segment lost 1 base and the J segment 8 bases; nucleotides outside the gene matches: 7. The germline gives CDR1 MNHEY, CDR2 SVGAGI. The DNA for the CDR3 is TGTGCCAGCAGTTACTGGGCAGGGGGCCAGGATGAGCAGTTCTTC. This sequence encodes CASSYWAGGQDEQFF.

CDR3 loop: CASSDVGNEQFF. In DNA form, the CDR3 reads TGTGCCAGCAGCGACGTAGGTAATGAGCAGTTCTTC. The genes are TRBV9 and TRBJ2-1, with unresolved D. V shed 3 bases and J shed 7 bases, with 8 bases lying between them. The CDR3 is made up of 12 amino acids. Germline assignment: CDR1 SGDLS and CDR2 YYNGEE.

This chain links TRBV28 with TRBJ2-3; D unclear. V dropped 6 bases and J dropped 5 bases, with 12 bases sitting between them. The CDR3 has 13 residues. CDR1 MDHEN and CDR2 SYDVKM come from the germline V gene. The CDR3 is CASSLLVRDTQYF. CDR3 in DNA: TGTGCCAGCAGCCTTTTGGTCAGAGATACGCAGTATTTT.

The J gene is TRBJ2-7, the V gene TRBV19, with D possibly matching TRBD2 (5 bases). Germline CDR1 reads LNHDA; CDR2 reads SQIVND (reference sequence). There are 14 residues in the CDR3. The V end was cut by 7 bases, the J end by 3 bases, with 16 bases between. The CDR3 nucleotides are TGTGCCAGTAAAAGAGAGGGCGGAGACTACGAGCAGTACTTC. The encoded protein is CASKREGGDYEQYF.

The V and J genes are TRBV21-1 and TRBJ2-1. TRBV21-1 is listed as a pseudogene. The CDR3 totals 17 residues. The CDR3: CASMQELGPGPYNEQFF. The CDR3, as DNA: TGTGCCAGCATGCAAGAGTTGGGACCAGGGCCCTACAATGAGCAGTTCTTC.

This clone has just one count. The chain joins TRBV10-3 to TRBJ2-7; D might be TRBD2 (5 bases). This CDR3 has 12 amino acids. V lost 2 bases to trimming and J lost 4 bases, with 6 bases between them. Germline values: CDR1 ENHRY, CDR2 SYGVKD. The CDR3 DNA follows: TGTGCCATCAGTGAGAGGGAGTACGAGCAGTACTTC. Protein sequence: CAISEREYEQYF.

V is TRBV3-1 (or the pseudogene TRBV3-2) and J is TRBJ1-5; no definite D call. The CDR3 covers 18 residues. Trimming pared 0 bases from V and 0 bases from J, leaving 15 bases between. The germline CDR1 and CDR2 sequences are LGHDT and YNNKEL (reference sequence). The CDR3 region is CASSQDKVRNDSNQPQHF. In nucleotides, the CDR3 is TGTGCCAGCAGCCAAGATAAGGTGCGTAACGATAGCAATCAGCCCCAGCATTTT.

The J gene is TRBJ2-7, the V gene TRBV7-9; TRBD1 matches 7 bases. V trimming: 4 bases; J trimming: 1 base; junction bases outside the gene matches: 1. This CDR3 region has 13 residues. Germline V gives CDR1 SEHNR, CDR2 FQNEAQ (reference sequence). The CDR3 bases are TGTGCCAGCAGCTCGACAGGGTCCTACGAGCAGTACTTC. As protein: CASSSTGSYEQYF.